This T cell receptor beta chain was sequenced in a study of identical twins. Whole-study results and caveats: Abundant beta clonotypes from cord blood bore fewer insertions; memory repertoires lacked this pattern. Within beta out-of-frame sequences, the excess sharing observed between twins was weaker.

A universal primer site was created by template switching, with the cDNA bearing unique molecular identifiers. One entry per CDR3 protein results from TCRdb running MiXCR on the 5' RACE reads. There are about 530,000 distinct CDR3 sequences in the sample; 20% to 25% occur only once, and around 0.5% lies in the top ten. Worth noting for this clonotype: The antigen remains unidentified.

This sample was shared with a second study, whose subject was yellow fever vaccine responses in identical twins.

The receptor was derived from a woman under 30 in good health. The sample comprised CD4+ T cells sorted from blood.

In DNA, the CDR3 is TGTGCCAGCAGCGCCTTGGGAGCCCTCCACTTT. This translates into CASSALGALHF. This sequence joins TRBV6-1 and TRBJ1-6, with D hard to call. CDR3 size: 11 residues. Germline values: CDR1 MNHNS, CDR2 SASEGT. Trimming left V 6 bases short and J 14 bases short, with 11 bases between.